One TCR beta chain is described in this entry. There is no known antigen for this receptor. Per-base qualities were not stored, and no clone one base away is much larger. Deletion took 4 bases off V and 2 bases off J, with a span of 15 bases between the germline ends. The CDR3 starts with the cysteine, ends with the phenylalanine, and has 16 residues. Of the read, only the CDR3 DNA is kept; its 48 bases are in frame from base 1. From the germline V gene, CDR1 is MNHEY and CDR2 is SVGEGT. TCRbeta CDR3 regions were amplified from genomic DNA by means of the immunoSEQ Assay, a bias-controlled multiplex PCR. The published analysis was carried out like this. The number of nucleated cells in each sample was estimated by amplification of reference gene primers within the assay. To quantify the absolute abundance of each unique TCRbeta CDR3 rearrangement, sequence reads were collapsed and filtered. For each sample, productive Simpson clonality was calculated as the square root of Simpson's diversity index over productive rearrangements. As stored in TCRdb, this immuneACCESS dataset retains in-frame rearrangements with V and J assigned. A fraction of the clones does not appear; measured against another copy, unresolved V genes explain less than half of the discrepancy, and the remainder lacks a known reason. D and trimming were read from the DNA, whereas the V and J calls and clone size are those reported in that table. The sample yields approximately 150,000 clones; 84% were counted once. The ten top clones hold 3.5% to 5% of the sample.

The data belong to a study of blood T cell repertoires in COVID-19 (TCRdb year 2020). Describing the broader study: Recovered participants in ImmuneRACE Cohort 3 were defined by two consecutive negative NP/OP PCR tests, clearance by a healthcare professional, or resolution of symptoms. Where available, HLA class I and class II types were taken from metadata supplied by the sample provider and were not determined by assay-based typing. Samples were obtained from the ongoing ImmuneRACE study (first 160 participants) and from 1,200 or so subjects provided by 6 global collaborators. The material from the prospective study consisted of cDNA or gDNA derived from T cells, B-cell-depleted T cells, or PBMCs. A de-identified subject ID, COVID-19 status, age in years and sex were almost always included in the sample metadata. Deeply sampled blood TCRbeta repertoires from subjects exposed to, actively infected with, or recovered from COVID-19 were included in the dataset. Samples from collaborators originated in the United States, Italy and Spain and spanned both the acute and convalescent phases of COVID-19. The repertoires were released in a freely available public database intended as a resource for research on the immune response to SARS-CoV-2. Broader findings and caveats from the paper: Clinical and demographic metadata were provided uncurated, with the amount varying by source and participant.

Participants in the prospective study were aged roughly 18 to 89 years, lived in about two dozen United States geographic areas, and enrolled through a virtual design. In the prospective study, participants were assigned to cohorts based on the clinical history participants reported in a screening survey and a study questionnaire. Mobile phlebotomists in the prospective study collected whole blood, serum and a nasopharyngeal or oropharyngeal swab from every participant. Over a roughly two-month period, participants in the prospective study had the option of providing additional blood draws and questionnaires. Blood samples from the prospective study were shipped frozen or at room temperature prior to DNA extraction.

The sample comprised PBMCs or T cells enriched from blood (not recorded which). The TCR was taken from a man aged 50 to 59 in a cohort exposed to, infected with or recovered from COVID-19 (not recorded which). Here the chain combines TRBV6-2 or TRBV6-3 and TRBJ1-5; possibly the D gene is TRBD1, per 5 matching bases. The DNA sequence is given as TGTGCCAGCAGTTTTAACCTCCCGACAGGCAATCAGCCCCAGCATTTT. Its protein reads: CASSFNLPTGNQPQHF.